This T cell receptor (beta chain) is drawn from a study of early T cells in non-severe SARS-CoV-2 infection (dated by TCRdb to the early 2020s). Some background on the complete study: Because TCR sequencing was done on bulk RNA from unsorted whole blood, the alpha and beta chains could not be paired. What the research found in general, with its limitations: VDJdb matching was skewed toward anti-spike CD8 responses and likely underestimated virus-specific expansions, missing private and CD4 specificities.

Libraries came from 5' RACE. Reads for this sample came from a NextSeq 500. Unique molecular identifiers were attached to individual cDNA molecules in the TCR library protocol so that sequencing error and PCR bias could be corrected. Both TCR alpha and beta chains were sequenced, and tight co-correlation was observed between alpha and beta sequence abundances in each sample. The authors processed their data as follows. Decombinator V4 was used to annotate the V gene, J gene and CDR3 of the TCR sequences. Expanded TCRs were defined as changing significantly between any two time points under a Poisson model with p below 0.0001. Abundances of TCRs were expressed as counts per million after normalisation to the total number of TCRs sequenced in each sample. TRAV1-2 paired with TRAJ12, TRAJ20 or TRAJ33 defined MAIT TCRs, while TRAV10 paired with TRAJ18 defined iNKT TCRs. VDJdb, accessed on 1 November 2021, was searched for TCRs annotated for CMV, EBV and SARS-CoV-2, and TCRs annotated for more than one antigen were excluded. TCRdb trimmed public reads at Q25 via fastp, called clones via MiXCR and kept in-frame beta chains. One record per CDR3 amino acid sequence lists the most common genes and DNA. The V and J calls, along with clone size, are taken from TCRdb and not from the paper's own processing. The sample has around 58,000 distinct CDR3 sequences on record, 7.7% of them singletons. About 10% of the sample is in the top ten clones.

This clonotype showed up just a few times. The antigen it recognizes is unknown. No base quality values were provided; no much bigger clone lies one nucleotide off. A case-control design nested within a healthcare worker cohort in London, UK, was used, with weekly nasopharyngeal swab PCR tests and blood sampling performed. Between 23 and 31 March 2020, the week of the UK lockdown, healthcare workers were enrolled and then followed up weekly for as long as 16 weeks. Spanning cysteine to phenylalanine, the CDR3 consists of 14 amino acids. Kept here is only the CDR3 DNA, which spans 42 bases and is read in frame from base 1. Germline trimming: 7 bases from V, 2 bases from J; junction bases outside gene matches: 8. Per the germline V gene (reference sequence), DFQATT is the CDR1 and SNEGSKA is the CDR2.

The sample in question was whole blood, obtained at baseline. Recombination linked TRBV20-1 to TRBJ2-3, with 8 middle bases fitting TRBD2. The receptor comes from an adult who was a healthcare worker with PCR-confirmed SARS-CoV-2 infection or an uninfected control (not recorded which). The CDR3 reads CSVNGRGNTDTQYF. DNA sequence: TGCAGTGTCAACGGGAGGGGGAACACAGATACGCAGTATTTT.